One and the same sample provided the 17 T cell receptor beta chains below, sequenced in a study of blood T cell repertoires in COVID-19. Produced via immunoSEQ multiplex PCR; TCRdb's table is partial and in-frame only. This sample yields 300,000 to 350,000 clones, of which more than 85% are seen a single time; almost 4% belongs to the top ten. The sequenced material came from PBMCs or T cells enriched from blood (not recorded which). These receptors were taken from a woman in her 30s who had been exposed to COVID-19.

The CDR3 here is CASSPRQGSEQFF. The CDR3 DNA reads TGTGCCAGCAGTCCCAGACAGGGGTCGGAGCAGTTCTTC. The rearrangement links TRBV6-2 or TRBV6-3 to TRBJ2-1; 8 positions agree with TRBD1. Germline trimming cut 5 bases from V and 10 bases from J; bases unmatched to any gene: 7. The CDR3 length is 13 residues. Germline loops: CDR1 MNHEY, CDR2 SVGEGT.

This rearrangement joins TRBV11-3 to TRBJ1-1; possible D gene TRBD1, 5 bases. The CDR3 has 13 amino acids. Deletions cut 5 bases from V and 1 base from J, with 8 bases between. Germline values: CDR1 SGHNT, CDR2 YENEEA. The CDR3 bases are TGTGCCAGCAGCCTACAGGAGAACACTGAAGCTTTCTTT. Its translation is CASSLQENTEAFF.

The chain couples TRBV5-6 to TRBJ2-1; D is perhaps TRBD1 (7 bases). V dropped 1 base and J dropped 5 bases, with 19 bases sitting between them. This CDR3 is built from 17 residues. Germline CDR1 SGHDT, CDR2 YYEEEE. This chain's CDR3 is CASSLISGRGDDNEQFF. The CDR3 nucleotides are TGTGCCAGCAGCTTGATTTCCGGCAGGGGGGATGACAATGAGCAGTTCTTC.

This sequence joins TRBV27 and TRBJ1-2; D might be TRBD1 (5 bases). Germline V gives CDR1 MNHEY, CDR2 SMNVEV (reference sequence). Trimming took off 2 bases at V and 10 bases at J, with 14 bases between the two ends. The CDR3 totals 13 residues. DNA of the CDR3: TGTGCCAGCAGTTTAGGAACCCCGGGGGTCTACACCTTC. Translated, it gives CASSLGTPGVYTF.

J is TRBJ2-5 and V is TRBV5-4, with TRBD1 as a possible D gene (6 bases). The CDR3 is made up of 13 amino acids. Trimming took off 3 bases at V and 5 bases at J, with 11 bases between the two ends. In germline, CDR1 is SGHNT, CDR2 YYREEE (reference sequence). CDR3 nucleotide sequence: TGTGCCAGCAGCTCTACAGGGTCGGAGACCCAGTACTTC. It translates to CASSSTGSETQYF.

The chain links TRBV30 to TRBJ2-7; TRBD2 aligns across 9 bases. The germline CDR1 and CDR2 sequences are GTSNPN and SVGIG (reference sequence). V shed 3 bases and J 3 bases; nucleotides not matched to a gene: 3. This CDR3 is built from 13 residues. The CDR3 sequence is CAWRLAGRYEQYF. CDR3 bases: TGTGCCTGGAGGCTAGCGGGACGCTACGAGCAGTACTTC. The full variable domain, its missing parts supplied by reference TRBV30 and TRBJ2-7, is SQTIHQWPATLVQPVGSPLSLECTVEGTSNPNLYWYRQAAGRGLQLLFYSVGIGQISSEVPQNLSASRPQDRQFILSSKKLLLSDSGFYLCAWRLAGRYEQYFGPGTRLTVT.

The chain recombines TRBV12-3 or TRBV12-4 with TRBJ1-2, with TRBD1 matching over 9 bases. J was trimmed by 4 bases and V by 11 bases; bases with no gene match: 8. This CDR3 contains 13 residues. Here the CDR3 reads CALGGQGIYGYTF. DNA of the CDR3: TGTGCCCTCGGCGGACAGGGGATCTATGGCTACACCTTC.

The chain uses TRBV7-9 and TRBJ1-1; D gene uncertain. Trimming left V 7 bases short and J 0 bases short, with 12 bases between. The CDR3 is 14 residues long. Germline V gene lookup returns CDR1 SEHNR and CDR2 FQNEAQ (reference sequence). The CDR3: CASTGRNMNTEAFF. DNA of the CDR3: TGTGCCAGCACCGGCAGGAACATGAACACTGAAGCTTTCTTT. The full variable domain, completed using reference TRBV7-9 and TRBJ1-1, is DTGVSQNPRHKITKRGQNVTFRCDPISEHNRLYWYRQTLGQGPEFLTYFQNEAQLEKSRLLSDRFSAERPKGSFSTLEIQRTEQGDSAMYLCASTGRNMNTEAFFGQGTRLTVV.

This chain connects TRBV19 to TRBJ1-1; a possible D gene is TRBD1 (6 bases). V was cut by 5 bases and J by 7 bases, with 14 bases left in between. This CDR3 has 13 amino acids. Germline V gives CDR1 LNHDA, CDR2 SQIVND (reference sequence). This CDR3 is CASSSQGRGEAFF. The CDR3 DNA reads as TGTGCCAGTAGTTCACAGGGAAGAGGTGAAGCTTTCTTT.

This chain links TRBV2 with TRBJ2-5; TRBD1 aligns across 8 bases. V was clipped by 3 bases and J by 5 bases; unmatched bases: 5. CDR1 SNHLY and CDR2 FYNNEI come from the germline V gene. There are 14 residues in the CDR3. The CDR3 DNA follows: TGTGCCAGCAGTGATGGGACAGGACACGAGACCCAGTACTTC. It encodes CASSDGTGHETQYF.

V and J are TRBV5-1 and TRBJ2-5; 8 nucleotides agree with TRBD2. CDR3 length equals 16 residues. With V trimmed by 0 bases and J by 5 bases, 9 bases remained unmatched. Germline assignment: CDR1 SGHRS and CDR2 YFSETQ. CDR3 protein: CASSLGPSGLGETQYF. CDR3 nucleotide sequence: TGCGCCAGCAGCTTGGGCCCTAGCGGGCTGGGGGAGACCCAGTACTTC.

The chain recombines TRBV6-1 with TRBJ2-7, with 9 bases matching TRBD1. J gave up 3 bases and V 2 bases, and 5 bases lay outside the gene matches. This CDR3 is 15 amino acids long. Germline V CDR1 and CDR2: MNHNS, SASEGT. As DNA, the CDR3 is TGTGCCAGCAGTGAAATAGGACAGGGGATCTACGAGCAGTACTTC. Translation gives CASSEIGQGIYEQYF.

The sample holds one count of this clone. V is TRBV29-1 and J is TRBJ1-2; TRBD1 aligns across 8 bases. This CDR3 contains 13 residues. Trimming removed 3 bases from V and 5 bases from J; junction bases left unmatched: 5. Germline V CDR1 and CDR2: SQVTM, ANQGSEA. CDR3 protein: CSVEADRGYGYTF. The CDR3, as DNA: TGCAGCGTTGAGGCCGACAGGGGATATGGCTACACCTTC.

The chain carries TRBV7-9 and TRBJ2-3; 15 bases match TRBD2. This CDR3 is built from 18 residues. J was trimmed by 0 bases and V by 5 bases; bases with no gene match: 6. Per germline, CDR1 SEHNR and CDR2 FQNEAQ (reference sequence). CDR3 sequence (DNA): TGTGCCAGCAGCGAAACCGGGACTAGCGGGGGGAGCACAGATACGCAGTATTTT. Amino acids: CASSETGTSGGSTDTQYF.

The chain employs TRBV10-3 and TRBJ1-2; TRBD1 agrees at 8 bases. J was trimmed by 5 bases and V by 8 bases; bases with no gene match: 19. The germline CDR1 and CDR2 sequences are ENHRY and SYGVKD. The CDR3 spans 17 residues. Here the CDR3 DNA reads TGTGCCATCTCAAGACAGGGGACTACTGACTTATGGTATGGCTACACCTTC. It is translated as CAISRQGTTDLWYGYTF.

V and J are TRBV7-9 and TRBJ2-7, with TRBD1 identical over 9 bases. Losses at the gene ends were 5 bases for V and 5 bases for J; bases not matched to a gene: 4. Germline assignment: CDR1 SEHNR and CDR2 FQNEAQ (reference sequence). The CDR3 sequence is 13 residues long. CDR3 amino acids: CASSARDRDEQYF. In DNA, the CDR3 is TGTGCCAGCAGCGCCCGGGACAGGGACGAGCAGTACTTC.

The chain is built from TRBV4-1 and TRBJ2-2; tentatively, D is TRBD2 (6 bases). The length of the CDR3 is 14 residues. The germline CDR1 and CDR2 sequences are MGHRA and YSYEKL. Trimming stripped 4 bases from V and 5 bases from J, with 11 bases between. CDR3 region: CASSPSGLTGELFF. In DNA, the CDR3 is TGCGCCAGCAGCCCGTCCGGACTAACCGGGGAGCTGTTTTTT.